A selection of T cell receptor beta chains follows, all from one sample in a study of T-cell memory formation after mild COVID-19. MiXCR was run by TCRdb on the 5' RACE reads, yielding one entry per CDR3 protein. The repertoire has about 82,000 distinct CDR3 sequences, around 13% of them found once; the top ten carry around two fifths. Material for sequencing was PBMCs or a T cell subset sorted from them (not recorded which). These receptors were obtained from a man between 18 and 29 years old who had mild COVID-19 (a few samples of this study predate the infection). Cell type and time point are not known. CDR3s include the opening cysteine and the closing phenylalanine or tryptophan. D genes are given only for firm matches. The listing skips clone size in some rows; elsewhere it reads once, few, many or a size class.

v_call	j_call	d_call	clone_size	cdr3_aa	cdr3_nt
TRBV11-2	TRBJ2-1	NA	few	CASSHLGGARDEQFF	TGTGCCAGCAGCCACTTGGGGGGGGCCAGGGATGAGCAGTTCTTC
TRBV7-9	TRBJ2-5	TRBD1	NA	CASSWDRGRGETQYF	TGTGCCAGCAGCTGGGACAGGGGGCGCGGAGAGACCCAGTACTTC
TRBV11-2	TRBJ2-1	NA	few	CASSSRGGSPYNEQFF	TGTGCCAGCAGCTCCAGAGGGGGGTCACCTTACAATGAGCAGTTCTTC
TRBV7-6	TRBJ2-5	NA	many	CASSLARETQYF	TGTGCCAGCAGCTTAGCTCGGGAGACCCAGTACTTC
TRBV12-3/TRBV12-4	TRBJ2-3	TRBD2	NA	CASSTSRAGGTDTQYF	TGTGCCAGCAGTACCTCTAGGGCGGGAGGCACAGATACGCAGTATTTT
TRBV27	TRBJ1-6	TRBD1	NA	CASSSGQGTYNSPLHF	TGTGCCAGCAGTTCGGGACAGGGCACCTATAATTCACCCCTCCACTTT
TRBV7-9	TRBJ1-1	NA	many	CASSSKQEFTEAFF	TGTGCCAGCAGCTCGAAACAGGAATTCACTGAAGCTTTCTTT
TRBV9	TRBJ1-2	NA	many	CASSPPGPTNYGYTF	TGTGCCAGCAGCCCCCCGGGTCCGACTAACTATGGCTACACCTTC
TRBV5-4	TRBJ2-7	NA	few	CASSRGREQYF	TGTGCCAGCAGCCGTGGGCGGGAGCAGTACTTC
TRBV4-2	TRBJ2-7	TRBD1	NA	CASSLDRGAREQYF	TGTGCCAGCAGCCTTGACAGGGGGGCACGAGAGCAGTACTTC
TRBV29-1	TRBJ1-1	NA	few	CSVDLMNTEAFF	TGCAGCGTCGACCTCATGAACACTGAAGCTTTCTTT
TRBV19	TRBJ2-1	TRBD1	few	CASSIGQGASEQFF	TGTGCCAGTAGTATTGGACAGGGGGCGTCTGAGCAGTTCTTC
TRBV6-1	TRBJ2-3	TRBD1	few	CASSLNPGQGSDTQYF	TGTGCCAGCAGCTTAAACCCGGGACAGGGGTCAGATACGCAGTATTTT
TRBV4-1	TRBJ1-5	NA	many	CASSQRHVSNQPQHF	TGCGCCAGCAGCCAGAGACACGTTAGCAATCAGCCCCAGCATTTT
TRBV15	TRBJ2-1	NA	few	CATSRGLASDEQFF	TGTGCCACCAGCAGAGGGTTGGCTAGCGATGAGCAGTTCTTC
TRBV12-3/TRBV12-4	TRBJ1-5	NA	few	CASSLWGGNQPQHF	TGTGCCAGCAGTTTATGGGGCGGCAATCAGCCCCAGCATTTT
TRBV29-1	TRBJ1-5	TRBD1	NA	CSVGTGGNQPQHF	TGCAGCGTAGGGACAGGAGGCAATCAGCCCCAGCATTTT
TRBV4-3	TRBJ2-7	TRBD1	many	CASSQDLGNRGPSVQQYF	TGCGCCAGCAGCCAAGATCTGGGTAACAGGGGACCCTCGGTACAGCAGTACTTC
TRBV20-1	TRBJ2-1	NA	few	CSGGSGSYNEQFF	TGCAGTGGTGGTAGCGGTTCCTACAATGAGCAGTTCTTC
TRBV12-3/TRBV12-4	TRBJ1-2	TRBD1	few	CASSQDRFFRYTF	TGTGCCAGCAGCCAGGACAGGTTTTTCCGCTACACCTTC
TRBV7-2	TRBJ2-1	NA	NA	CASSAGGIHNEQFF	TGTGCCAGCAGCGCGGGCGGAATCCACAATGAGCAGTTCTTC
TRBV11-2	TRBJ1-1	NA	once	CASSFRYPDMNTEAFF	TGTGCCAGCAGCTTCCGTTACCCGGATATGAACACTGAAGCTTTCTTT
TRBV10-3	TRBJ2-1	NA	NA	CAIRGSSYNEQFF	TGTGCCATCAGGGGCAGTTCTTACAATGAGCAGTTCTTC
TRBV7-6	TRBJ2-7	NA	NA	CASSPKDKSSYEQYF	TGTGCCAGCAGCCCAAAGGACAAGAGCTCCTACGAGCAGTACTTC
TRBV30	TRBJ2-7	TRBD2	NA	CAWVTSGYEQYF	TGTGCCTGGGTAACTAGCGGGTACGAGCAGTACTTC
TRBV7-9	TRBJ1-2	TRBD1	few	CASSSALDRGYGYTF	TGTGCCAGCAGCTCAGCCCTTGACAGGGGCTATGGCTACACCTTC
TRBV5-1	TRBJ2-3	NA	NA	CASSSPIRTDTQYF	TGCGCCAGCAGCTCCCCAATCCGCACAGATACGCAGTATTTT
TRBV20-1	TRBJ1-6	TRBD1	NA	CSARVPTGGKVSPLHF	TGCAGTGCTAGAGTACCGACAGGGGGCAAGGTTTCACCCCTCCACTTT
TRBV7-2	TRBJ2-2	NA	few	CASSAPRAGAPANTGELFF	TGTGCCAGCAGCGCCCCGCGAGCAGGGGCTCCAGCGAACACCGGGGAGCTGTTTTTT
TRBV6-1	TRBJ2-2	NA	NA	CASSESFALRGGELFF	TGTGCCAGCAGTGAATCTTTCGCCCTACGCGGCGGGGAGCTGTTTTTT
TRBV5-1	TRBJ2-2	NA	NA	CASSLDEIGNTGELFF	TGCGCCAGCAGCTTGGATGAGATAGGGAACACCGGGGAGCTGTTTTTT
TRBV6-5	TRBJ2-2	TRBD2	few	CATNSGDTGELFF	TGTGCCACCAATAGCGGGGACACCGGGGAGCTGTTTTTT
TRBV15	TRBJ1-2	NA	NA	CATSRGGNYGYTF	TGTGCCACCAGCCGCGGTGGGAACTATGGCTACACCTTC
TRBV4-1	TRBJ2-5	TRBD1	NA	CASSQDHGTGSETQYF	TGCGCCAGCAGCCAAGATCACGGGACAGGGTCAGAGACCCAGTACTTC